A single sample is the source of the 28 T cell receptor beta chains below, sequenced in a study of CD8+ T cells in alopecia areata. Extracted RNA was reverse transcribed into cDNA, the sequencing template. Only in-frame clones appear in the TCRdb table, and some are missing; sequencing was by immunoSEQ multiplex PCR. Of hundreds of thousands of clones in the sample, approximately 72% were seen once. Treatment given: oral pan-JAK inhibitor, 5-10 mg twice daily. Specimen: CD4+ T cells sorted from blood, collected between weeks 43 and 45, from a patient treated with tofacitinib. All receptors derive from a human donor with alopecia areata.

The chain is built from TRBV6-1 and TRBJ1-6; the D is unclear. The V gene's germline CDR1 is MNHNS and CDR2 SASEGT. Trimming shortened V by 2 bases and J by 10 bases, and 12 bases separated the two germline ends. This CDR3 has 14 residues. The CDR3, as DNA: TGTGCCAGCAGTGAATTGGAGGGAAGGTCACCCCTCCACTTT. Its protein is CASSELEGRSPLHF.

The chain couples TRBV5-6 to TRBJ1-2, with D unresolved. Germline V gives CDR1 SGHDT, CDR2 YYEEEE. Trimming took off 3 bases at V and 0 bases at J, with 12 bases between the two ends. This CDR3 contains 15 residues. The CDR3 DNA reads TGTGCCAGCAGCTCTAAGATATATCCTAACTATGGCTACACCTTC. Translated: CASSSKIYPNYGYTF.

The rearrangement uses TRBV25-1 and TRBJ2-3, with D possibly being TRBD1 (6 bases). The CDR3 runs 15 residues. V lost 9 bases and J lost 5, with 21 bases in between. The germline gives CDR1 MGHDK, CDR2 SYGVNS. The DNA for the CDR3 is TGTGCCAGTCGGGACACCTTTATTAGTAAAGATACGCAGTATTTT. This translates into CASRDTFISKDTQYF.

This chain links TRBV7-7 with TRBJ2-1; D is ambiguous. CDR3 length: 13 amino acids. The germline V gene has CDR1 SSHAT and CDR2 FNYEAQ (reference sequence). The ends were cut back, 1 base at V and 5 bases at J, with 6 bases in the middle. CDR3 DNA sequence: TGTGCCAGCAGCTTAGACCGGAACAATGAGCAGTTCTTC. Translating gives CASSLDRNNEQFF.

J is TRBJ2-2 and V is TRBV6-1; no definite D call. This CDR3 has 18 residues. Trimming took off 0 bases at V and 2 bases at J, with 16 bases between the two ends. Germline V gene lookup returns CDR1 MNHNS and CDR2 SASEGT. Here the CDR3 DNA reads TGTGCCAGCAGTGAAGCGCCTCCCCAGACACTTAACACCGGGGAGCTGTTTTTT. The encoded protein is CASSEAPPQTLNTGELFF.

V gene TRBV9 combines with J gene TRBJ2-1; D not certain. In germline, CDR1 is SGDLS, CDR2 YYNGEE. Trimming took off 4 bases at V and 10 bases at J, with 12 bases between the two ends. This CDR3 comprises 12 residues. The CDR3, as DNA: TGTGCCAGCAGCTTACCCCCCATCGAGCAGTTCTTC. It encodes CASSLPPIEQFF.

The chain joins TRBV9 to TRBJ1-1; unclear D gene. The CDR3 covers 13 residues. CDR1 SGDLS and CDR2 YYNGEE come from the germline V gene. The V end was cut by 4 bases, the J end by 4 bases, with 11 bases between. CDR3 sequence reads: CASSLRLGTEAFF. DNA of the CDR3: TGTGCCAGCAGCCTACGGCTGGGCACTGAAGCTTTCTTT.

About this clone itself: This sample also contains other DNA sequences that code for the same CDR3. This chain uses TRBV7-2 with TRBJ2-7, with D unresolved. Trimming took 4 bases from V and 0 from J, leaving 4 bases between them. CDR3 length: 12 amino acids. Germline CDR1 and CDR2: SGHTA and FQGNSA. For the CDR3, the DNA is TGTGCCAGCAGCTCCCTCTCCTACGAGCAGTACTTC. Its protein product is CASSSLSYEQYF. Filled out from reference TRBV7-2 and TRBJ2-7, the complete variable domain reads GAGVSQSPSNKVTEKGKDVELRCDPISGHTALYWYRQSLGQGLEFLIYFQGNSAPDKSGLPSDRFSAERTGGSVSTLTIQRTQQEDSAVYLCASSSLSYEQYFGPGTRLTVT.

This clone was picked up one time. This chain connects TRBV30 to TRBJ2-3; D remains ambiguous. The CDR3 contains 17 residues. CDR1 and CDR2 (germline): GTSNPN, SVGIG (reference sequence). Trimming stripped 0 bases from V and 0 bases from J, with 16 bases between. The CDR3, as DNA: TGTGCCTGGAGTGTTATGTTACCTGGTCCTAGCACAGATACGCAGTATTTT. This codes for CAWSVMLPGPSTDTQYF. Supplemented by reference TRBV30 and TRBJ2-3, the full variable domain reads SQTIHQWPATLVQPVGSPLSLECTVEGTSNPNLYWYRQAAGRGLQLLFYSVGIGQISSEVPQNLSASRPQDRQFILSSKKLLLSDSGFYLCAWSVMLPGPSTDTQYFGPGTRLTVL.

This clone was detected a few times. The chain uses TRBV12-2 and TRBJ2-1; the table gives TRBD2 as D, unverified against the DNA. TRBV12-2 corresponds to a pseudogene. CDR3 length equals 18 residues. The CDR3 loop is CASRPCPVAGSSYNEQFF. The CDR3 nucleotides are TGTGCAAGTCGCCCCTGCCCTGTAGCGGGGAGCTCCTACAATGAGCAGTTCTTC.

The chain couples TRBV5-1 to TRBJ2-3, with D possibly being TRBD1 or TRBD2 (5 bases each). Deletions cut 3 bases from V and 0 bases from J, with 11 bases between. CDR3 size: 15 residues. Germline V gives CDR1 SGHRS, CDR2 YFSETQ. The CDR3 nucleotides read TGCGCCAGCAGCTCCCGGGACCCTAGCACAGATACGCAGTATTTT. It is translated as CASSSRDPSTDTQYF.

This clone was seen a handful of times. The V call is TRBV2, the J call TRBJ2-7, with 7 positions matching TRBD1. Germline loops: CDR1 SNHLY, CDR2 FYNNEI. The ends lost 5 bases at V and 3 bases at J; junction bases unmatched: 4. The CDR3 covers 13 residues. CDR3 region: CASSRNRGYEQYF. The DNA for the CDR3 is TGTGCCAGCAGTAGGAACAGGGGCTACGAGCAGTACTTC.

This clone was found a few times. The sample carries other DNA sequences with the same CDR3. The chain recombines TRBV9 with TRBJ2-7; the match to TRBD1 covers 9 bases. The CDR3 runs 15 residues. The J segment lost 3 bases and the V segment lost 4 bases, leaving 8 bases of the junction unmatched. Germline lookup yields CDR1 SGDLS and CDR2 YYNGEE. In nucleotides, the CDR3 is TGTGCCAGCAGCCCAGGGACAGGGAGTAGCTACGAGCAGTACTTC. This encodes CASSPGTGSSYEQYF.

A note on this clone: Other DNA sequences of this sample code for an identical CDR3. The chain carries TRBV20-1 and TRBJ1-1; D gene unclear. Trimming took 5 bases from V and 3 from J, leaving 7 bases between them. The V gene's germline CDR1 is DFQATT and CDR2 SNEGSKA (reference sequence). The length of the CDR3 is 11 residues. In DNA, the CDR3 is TGCAGTGCTCGACGAGACACTGAAGCTTTCTTT. Translated: CSARRDTEAFF.

In its sample, this clone was seen once. The chain combines TRBV11-2 with TRBJ2-7; the match to TRBD1 covers 9 bases. Trimming cost V 3 bases and J 3 bases; bases outside gene matches: 3. CDR3 length equals 14 residues. CDR1 and CDR2 (germline): SGHAT, FQNNGV. The CDR3 region is CASSFGTGIYEQYF. For the CDR3, the DNA is TGTGCCAGCAGCTTCGGGACAGGGATCTACGAGCAGTACTTC.

This clone came up a few times. The rearrangement links TRBV4-3 to TRBJ1-1; no firm D call. In germline, CDR1 is LGHNA, CDR2 YSLEER. The CDR3 extends over 14 amino acids. Trimming took 0 bases from V and 5 from J, leaving 10 bases between them. The CDR3 DNA reads as TGCGCCAGCAGCCAAGATCTCCGGGGAACTGAAGCTTTCTTT. The encoded protein is CASSQDLRGTEAFF.

The CDR3 DNA follows: TGTGCCAGCAGTTACCGGATAGGACTAGCGGCCTACGAGCAGTACTTC. This translates into CASSYRIGLAAYEQYF. The rearrangement links TRBV6-5 to TRBJ2-7; 10 bases match TRBD2. The trim removed 2 bases at V and 2 bases at J, leaving 6 bases unmatched. The CDR3 runs to 16 residues. CDR1 is MNHEY, CDR2 SVGAGI, per germline.

The V and J genes are TRBV29-1 and TRBJ2-3; D possibly corresponds to TRBD2 (6 bases). Deletions cut 4 bases from V and 7 bases from J, with 18 bases between. In germline, CDR1 is SQVTM, CDR2 ANQGSEA. This CDR3 has 14 amino acids. CDR3 protein: CSVVGRGSTHTQYF. DNA for the CDR3: TGCAGCGTTGTTGGGCGGGGAAGCACCCATACGCAGTATTTT.

About this clone itself: Other nucleotide sequences in the sample specify the same CDR3. The CDR3 nucleotides read TGCGCCAGCAGCTTGAGGGGATTATCGACAGATACGCAGTATTTT. Translation gives CASSLRGLSTDTQYF. The chain employs TRBV5-1 and TRBJ2-3, with D perhaps matching TRBD1 (5 bases). The germline V gene has CDR1 SGHRS and CDR2 YFSETQ. Trimming took off 1 base at V and 3 bases at J, with 12 bases between the two ends. CDR3 length equals 15 residues.

CDR3 amino acids: CASSSPDRDIGPVFF. Here the CDR3 DNA reads TGTGCCAGCAGCTCACCCGACAGGGATATCGGCCCGGTGTTTTTT. The J gene is TRBJ1-4, the V gene TRBV7-9, with 7 bases fitting TRBD1. CDR3 length: 15 amino acids. V shed 4 bases and J 15 bases; nucleotides not matched to a gene: 17. Germline V gene sequence: CDR1 SEHNR, CDR2 FQNEAQ (reference sequence).

CDR3 DNA: TGTGCCAGCAGTTACAGGCTAGCGGGGGGGCGGGAGCAGTTCTTC. It encodes CASSYRLAGGREQFF. This chain joins TRBV6-6 and TRBJ2-1; 12 positions agree with TRBD2. Germline V lookup: CDR1 MNHNY, CDR2 SVGAGI (reference sequence). The CDR3 covers 15 residues. Trimming cost V 2 bases and J 10 bases; bases outside gene matches: 6.

This clone was counted a single time. The chain recombines TRBV30 with TRBJ2-1; the D gene is possibly TRBD1 (6 bases). V was shortened by 6 bases and J by 0 bases, with 12 bases between the two germline ends. Germline CDR1 GTSNPN, CDR2 SVGIG (reference sequence). The CDR3 length is 14 residues. CDR3 nucleotide sequence: TGTGCCTGTACAGGGACGAGCTCCTACAATGAGCAGTTCTTC. Encoded protein: CACTGTSSYNEQFF. The full variable domain, in which reference TRBV30 and TRBJ2-1 provide the parts outside the CDR3, is SQTIHQWPATLVQPVGSPLSLECTVEGTSNPNLYWYRQAAGRGLQLLFYSVGIGQISSEVPQNLSASRPQDRQFILSSKKLLLSDSGFYLCACTGTSSYNEQFFGPGTRLTVL.

This clone was detected only a few times. For the CDR3, the DNA is TGCAGCGTTGTTGGACTCGCGATGAACACTGAAGCTTTCTTT. Translation gives CSVVGLAMNTEAFF. The rearrangement joins TRBV29-1 to TRBJ1-1; D call uncertain. Germline CDR1 and CDR2: SQVTM and ANQGSEA. CDR3 size: 14 residues. Trimming removed 4 bases at V and 0 bases at J, with 12 bases between.

As for this clone: Other DNA sequences in the sample encode the same CDR3. The chain couples TRBV29-1 to TRBJ2-5; perhaps TRBD1 as D (7 bases). From germline, CDR1 is SQVTM and CDR2 ANQGSEA. The CDR3 runs 12 residues. Trimming left V 6 bases short and J 2 bases short, with 10 bases between. In DNA, the CDR3 is TGCAGCGTCGGGGGACAGCAAGAGACCCAGTACTTC. Its protein product is CSVGGQQETQYF.

The V and J genes are TRBV4-3 and TRBJ1-2; D might be TRBD1 (6 bases). The CDR3 covers 13 residues. Deletions cut 4 bases from V and 6 bases from J, with 12 bases between. Germline V gene sequence: CDR1 LGHNA, CDR2 YSLEER. The CDR3 reads CASSPGARDGYTF. The CDR3 nucleotides are TGCGCCAGCAGCCCAGGGGCCAGGGATGGCTACACCTTC.

The chain uses TRBV14 and TRBJ2-4; D is unclear. Germline CDR1 is SGHDN and CDR2 is FVKESK. There are 14 residues in the CDR3. The V gene lost 4 bases and the J gene lost 0 bases, with 7 bases spanning the gap. The CDR3 loop reads CASSRSAAKNIQYF. The CDR3 DNA is TGTGCCAGCAGCCGATCGGCAGCCAAAAACATTCAGTACTTC.

This clone occurred a few times. The V gene is TRBV7-9, the J gene TRBJ2-7; 8 bases agree with TRBD1. V shed 7 bases and J 6 bases; nucleotides not matched to a gene: 20. The CDR3 spans 17 residues. The germline gives CDR1 SEHNR, CDR2 FQNEAQ (reference sequence). The DNA for the CDR3 is TGTGCCAGCAATTTCAGACTTGGGGCAGGGGGCTGGTCCGAGCAGTACTTC. Its translation is CASNFRLGAGGWSEQYF. Together with reference TRBV7-9 and TRBJ2-7, the CDR3 gives the full variable domain: DTGVSQNPRHKITKRGQNVTFRCDPISEHNRLYWYRQTLGQGPEFLTYFQNEAQLEKSRLLSDRFSAERPKGSFSTLEIQRTEQGDSAMYLCASNFRLGAGGWSEQYFGPGTRLTVT.

The chain joins TRBV7-6 to TRBJ1-5; no firm D call. CDR1 and CDR2 from the germline V gene are SGHVS and FNYEAQ. Trimming removed 1 base from V and 5 bases from J, with 12 bases in between. The CDR3 is made up of 15 amino acids. The CDR3 coding sequence is TGTGCCAGCAGCTTAGAAGGCCGACCAGATCAGCCCCAGCATTTT. It yields the protein CASSLEGRPDQPQHF.